This T cell receptor (beta chain) was captured in a study of T-cell reconstitution after alpha-beta-depleted transplantation in children. A TCRbeta library incorporating unique molecular identifiers was prepared. TCRdb re-called the PCR reads through MiXCR, storing one row per CDR3 protein. The sample shows roughly 200,000 distinct CDR3 sequences, 5.5% to 7% of them seen only once. Germline V lookup: CDR1 SGHDT, CDR2 YYEEEE. V lost 5 bases and J lost 15, with 18 bases in between. This CDR3 is 13 amino acids long. In this sample, this clonotype turned up a few times. Antigen: not known. General study results and limits: Hyperexpanded clones declined; after one year, newly produced T cells mostly supplied diversity.

This chain links TRBV5-6 with TRBJ1-6, with a tentative D call TRBD1 (6 bases). The sample consisted of PBMCs, taken before TCRalphabeta/CD19-depleted stem cell transplant. This receptor was identified in a boy between 2 and 10 years old with acute lymphoblastic leukemia, due to receive a stem cell transplant. CDR3 region: CASSSGGLGLLHF. In nucleotides, the CDR3 is TGTGCCAGCAGTTCGGGGGGGCTCGGCCTCCTCCACTTT.